This is a list of T cell receptor beta chains from one sample in a study of regulatory dendritic cells for organ transplantation. Profiling relied on immunoSEQ multiplex PCR, and the TCRdb table lists in-frame clones only, not all of them. The sample contains fewer than 25,000 clones, around three quarters of which appear only once. Sequencing was performed on memory CD4+ T cells from blood. These receptors were collected from a human donor in good health. Each CDR3 is given with its conserved first and last residue. D genes are given only for firm matches. Clone size is not always given. Where it is, it says once, few, many or a class for expanded clones.

D gene,clone size,J gene,V gene,CDR3 protein,CDR3 DNA
-,few,TRBJ1-1,TRBV2,CASSDTLNTEAFF,TGTGCCAGCAGTGACACTTTGAACACTGAAGCTTTCTTT
-,-,TRBJ1-5,TRBV6-5,CASSRGRRSDQPQHF,TGTGCCAGCAGTCGCGGACGGAGGTCGGACCAGCCCCAGCATTTT
TRBD1,-,TRBJ2-5,TRBV5-5,CASTPPGQGRETQYF,TGTGCCAGCACTCCCCCGGGACAGGGCCGAGAGACCCAGTACTTC
TRBD2,-,TRBJ2-1,TRBV6-5,CASSLAGGSYEQFF,TGTGCCAGCAGTCTAGCGGGGGGAAGCTATGAGCAGTTCTTC
TRBD1,-,TRBJ1-6,TRBV6-6,CASSRTGNGDSPLHF,TGTGCCAGCAGCAGGACAGGGAATGGAGATTCACCCCTCCACTTT
TRBD1,-,TRBJ1-4,TRBV5-5,CASSRQGARVGTNEKLFF,TGTGCCAGCAGCCGACAGGGGGCGAGAGTAGGAACTAATGAAAAACTGTTTTTT
TRBD1,-,TRBJ2-3,TRBV7-2,CASSLGSGQGRTDTQYF,TGTGCCAGCAGCTTAGGCTCGGGACAGGGGAGGACAGATACGCAGTATTTT
TRBD1,-,TRBJ1-4,TRBV4-2,CASSQGSGGGEKLFF,TGTGCCAGCAGCCAAGGATCAGGGGGCGGTGAAAAACTGTTTTTT
TRBD1,once,TRBJ1-2,TRBV29-1,CSGGDRDGYTF,TGCAGCGGGGGGGACAGGGATGGCTACACCTTC
-,few,TRBJ1-2,TRBV28,CAGGGSGYNYGYTF,TGTGCCGGCGGCGGATCTGGCTATAACTATGGCTACACCTTC
-,-,TRBJ2-3,TRBV20-1,CSATNWDTQYF,TGCAGTGCCACCAACTGGGATACGCAGTATTTT
-,-,TRBJ2-2,TRBV7-2,CASNERGQFRVQELFF,TGTGCCAGCAACGAACGAGGACAGTTTCGAGTTCAGGAGCTGTTTTTT
TRBD1,few,TRBJ2-7,TRBV11-2,CASSFRQGREQYF,TGTGCCAGCAGCTTCAGACAGGGACGGGAGCAGTACTTC
TRBD2,-,TRBJ2-1,TRBV6-6,CASRTGLANGEQFF,TGTGCCAGCAGGACTGGACTAGCGAACGGAGAGCAGTTCTTC
-,-,TRBJ2-3,TRBV7-3,CASSLGTSTDTQYF,TGTGCCAGCAGCTTAGGGACTAGCACAGATACGCAGTATTTT
-,-,TRBJ1-1,TRBV5-8,CASRRGLMNTEAFF,TGTGCCAGCAGGCGGGGCCTCATGAACACTGAAGCTTTCTTT
TRBD1,-,TRBJ1-6,TRBV18,CASSPGTGLGSPLHF,TGTGCCAGCTCACCCGGGACAGGGTTGGGATCACCCCTCCACTTT
TRBD1,-,TRBJ1-1,TRBV7-2,CASSLGGTGDTEAFF,TGTGCCAGCAGCTTAGGGGGGACAGGGGATACTGAAGCTTTCTTT
-,-,TRBJ2-4,TRBV5-4,CAMGGPNIQYF,TGTGCAATGGGGGGGCCAAACATTCAGTACTTC
-,once,TRBJ2-7,TRBV6-1,CASRMSTYEQYF,TGTGCCAGCAGGATGAGTACCTACGAGCAGTACTTC
-,-,TRBJ1-2,TRBV6-4,CASSESGLFNYGYTF,TGTGCCAGCAGTGAGTCGGGACTTTTTAACTATGGCTACACCTTC
-,-,TRBJ2-4,TRBV27,CASKPTTGLAKNIQYF,TGTGCCAGCAAACCAACGACAGGACTAGCCAAAAACATTCAGTACTTC
TRBD1,-,TRBJ1-4,TRBV5-1,CASSPNRGPDEKLFF,TGCGCCAGCAGCCCAAACAGGGGGCCGGATGAAAAACTGTTTTTT
TRBD1,-,TRBJ2-5,TRBV4-3,CASSQDRTGGGETQYF,TGCGCCAGCAGCCAAGATAGGACAGGGGGCGGAGAGACCCAGTACTTC
TRBD2,-,TRBJ2-5,TRBV11-2,CASSPGDYLPETQYF,TGTGCCAGCAGCCCCGGGGACTATCTCCCCGAGACCCAGTACTTC
-,-,TRBJ2-2,TRBV5-4,CASSLGSGAGELFF,TGTGCCAGCAGCTTGGGTTCCGGGGCCGGGGAGCTGTTTTTT